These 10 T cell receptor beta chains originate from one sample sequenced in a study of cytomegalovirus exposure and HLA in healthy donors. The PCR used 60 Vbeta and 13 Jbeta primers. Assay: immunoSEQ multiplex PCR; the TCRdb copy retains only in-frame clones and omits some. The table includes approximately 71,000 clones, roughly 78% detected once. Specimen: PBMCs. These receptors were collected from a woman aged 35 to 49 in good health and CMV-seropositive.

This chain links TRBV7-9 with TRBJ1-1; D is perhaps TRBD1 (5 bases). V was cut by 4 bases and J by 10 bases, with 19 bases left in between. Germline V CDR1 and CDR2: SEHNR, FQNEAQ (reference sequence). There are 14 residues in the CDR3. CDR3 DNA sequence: TGTGCCAGCAGCTGGGGTGACACAGGAGTCGGAGCTTTCTTT. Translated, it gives CASSWGDTGVGAFF.

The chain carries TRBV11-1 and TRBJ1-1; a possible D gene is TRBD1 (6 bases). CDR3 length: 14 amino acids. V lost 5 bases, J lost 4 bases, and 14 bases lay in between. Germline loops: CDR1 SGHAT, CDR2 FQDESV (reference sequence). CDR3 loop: CASSRDTLGTEAFF. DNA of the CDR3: TGTGCCAGCAGCCGGGACACTCTGGGCACTGAAGCTTTCTTT. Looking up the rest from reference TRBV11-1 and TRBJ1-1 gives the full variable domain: EAEVAQSPRYKITEKSQAVAFWCDPISGHATLYWYRQILGQGPELLVQFQDESVVDDSQLPKDRFSAERLKGVDSTLKIQPAELGDSAMYLCASSRDTLGTEAFFGQGTRLTVV.

The CDR3 coding sequence is TGCAGCGTTGGGGGCCTATGGTACAACACTGAAGCTTTCTTT. As protein: CSVGGLWYNTEAFF. The chain employs TRBV29-1 and TRBJ1-1, with TRBD1 as a possible D gene (5 bases). V lost 4 bases to trimming and J lost 2 bases, with 14 bases between them. The CDR3 contains 14 residues. CDR1 and CDR2 (germline): SQVTM, ANQGSEA.

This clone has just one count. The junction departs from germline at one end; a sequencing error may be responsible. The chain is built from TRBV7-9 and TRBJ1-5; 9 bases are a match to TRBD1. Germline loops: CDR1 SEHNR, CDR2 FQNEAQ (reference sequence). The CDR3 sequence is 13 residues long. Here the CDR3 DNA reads TGTTCCAGCAGCCGGGACAGGGATCAGCCCCAGCATTTT. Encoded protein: CSSSRDRDQPQHF. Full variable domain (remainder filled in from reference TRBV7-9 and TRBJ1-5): DTGVSQNPRHKITKRGQNVTFRCDPISEHNRLYWYRQTLGQGPEFLTYFQNEAQLEKSRLLSDRFSAERPKGSFSTLEIQRTEQGDSAMYLCSSSRDRDQPQHFGDGTRLSIL.

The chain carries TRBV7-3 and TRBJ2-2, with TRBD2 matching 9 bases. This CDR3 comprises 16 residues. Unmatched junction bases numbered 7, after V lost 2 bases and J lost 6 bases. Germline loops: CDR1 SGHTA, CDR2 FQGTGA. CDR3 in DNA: TGTGCCAGCAGCTTAGGAGGGCTAGCGGGGCCCGGGGAGCTGTTTTTT. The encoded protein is CASSLGGLAGPGELFF.

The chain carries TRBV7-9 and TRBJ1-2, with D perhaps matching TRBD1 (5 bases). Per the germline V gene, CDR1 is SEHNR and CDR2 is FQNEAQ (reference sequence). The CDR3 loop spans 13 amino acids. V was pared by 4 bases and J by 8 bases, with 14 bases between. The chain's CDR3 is CASSSYRQLGYTF. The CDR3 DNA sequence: TGTGCCAGCAGCTCGTACAGACAGTTGGGCTACACCTTC. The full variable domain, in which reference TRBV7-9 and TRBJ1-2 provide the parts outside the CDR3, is DTGVSQNPRHKITKRGQNVTFRCDPISEHNRLYWYRQTLGQGPEFLTYFQNEAQLEKSRLLSDRFSAERPKGSFSTLEIQRTEQGDSAMYLCASSSYRQLGYTFGSGTRLTVV.

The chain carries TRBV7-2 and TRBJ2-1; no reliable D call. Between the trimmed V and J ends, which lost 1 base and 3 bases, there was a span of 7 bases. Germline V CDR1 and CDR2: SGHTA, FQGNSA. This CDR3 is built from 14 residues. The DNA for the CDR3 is TGTGCCAGCAGCTTAGGGGCAGGCTACAATGAGCAGTTCTTC. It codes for CASSLGAGYNEQFF.

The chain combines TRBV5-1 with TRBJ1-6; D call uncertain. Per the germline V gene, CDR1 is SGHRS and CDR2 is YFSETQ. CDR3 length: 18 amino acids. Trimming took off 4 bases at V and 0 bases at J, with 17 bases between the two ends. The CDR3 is CASSRYPTESSYNSPLHF. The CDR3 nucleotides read TGCGCCAGCAGCCGATACCCGACGGAGAGCTCCTATAATTCACCCCTCCACTTT.

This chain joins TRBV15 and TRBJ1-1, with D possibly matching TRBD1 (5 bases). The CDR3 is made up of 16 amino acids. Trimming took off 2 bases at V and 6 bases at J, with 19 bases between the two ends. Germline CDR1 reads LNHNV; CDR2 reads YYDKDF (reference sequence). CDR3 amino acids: CATSRPSQGGVPEAFF. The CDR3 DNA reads TGTGCCACCAGCAGACCGAGCCAGGGAGGTGTCCCTGAAGCTTTCTTT.

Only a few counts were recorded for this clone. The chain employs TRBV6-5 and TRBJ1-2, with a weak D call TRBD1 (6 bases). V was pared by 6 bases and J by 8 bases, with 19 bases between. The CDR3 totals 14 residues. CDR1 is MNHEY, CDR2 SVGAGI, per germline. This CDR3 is CASRQMGASKGYTF. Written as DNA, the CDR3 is TGTGCCAGCAGACAAATGGGGGCGTCGAAGGGCTACACCTTC.